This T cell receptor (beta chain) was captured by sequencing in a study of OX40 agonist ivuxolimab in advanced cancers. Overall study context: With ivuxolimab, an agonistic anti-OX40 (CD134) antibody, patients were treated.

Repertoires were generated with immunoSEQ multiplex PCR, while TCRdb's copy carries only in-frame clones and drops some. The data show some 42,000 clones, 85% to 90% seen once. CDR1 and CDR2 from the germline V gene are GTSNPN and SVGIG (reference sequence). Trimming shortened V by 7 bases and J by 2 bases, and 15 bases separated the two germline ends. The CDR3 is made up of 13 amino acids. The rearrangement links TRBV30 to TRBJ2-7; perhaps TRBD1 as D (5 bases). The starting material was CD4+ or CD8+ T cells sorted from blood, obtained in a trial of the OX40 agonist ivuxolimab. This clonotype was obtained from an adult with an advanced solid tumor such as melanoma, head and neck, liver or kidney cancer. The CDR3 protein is CASTGREAYEQYF. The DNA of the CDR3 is TGTGCCTCGACTGGCAGGGAAGCCTACGAGCAGTACTTC. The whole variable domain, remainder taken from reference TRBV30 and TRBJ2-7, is SQTIHQWPATLVQPVGSPLSLECTVEGTSNPNLYWYRQAAGRGLQLLFYSVGIGQISSEVPQNLSASRPQDRQFILSSKKLLLSDSGFYLCASTGREAYEQYFGPGTRLTVT.